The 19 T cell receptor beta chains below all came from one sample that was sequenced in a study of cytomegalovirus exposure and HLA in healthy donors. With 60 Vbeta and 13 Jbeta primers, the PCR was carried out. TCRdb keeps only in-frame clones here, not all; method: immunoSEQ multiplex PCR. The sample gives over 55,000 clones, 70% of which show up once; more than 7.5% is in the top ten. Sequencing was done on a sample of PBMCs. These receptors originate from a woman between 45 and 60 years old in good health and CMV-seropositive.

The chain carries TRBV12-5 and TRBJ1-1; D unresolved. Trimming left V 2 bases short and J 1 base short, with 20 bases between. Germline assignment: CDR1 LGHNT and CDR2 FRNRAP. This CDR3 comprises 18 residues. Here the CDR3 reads CASGLRPGNTGTNTEAFF. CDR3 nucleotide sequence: TGTGCTAGTGGTTTGCGTCCGGGGAACACCGGAACGAACACTGAAGCTTTCTTT. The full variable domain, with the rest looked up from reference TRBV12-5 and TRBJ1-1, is DARVTQTPRHKVTEMGQEVTMRCQPILGHNTVFWYRQTMMQGLELLAYFRNRAPLDDSGMPKDRFSAEMPDATLATLKIQPSEPRDSAVYFCASGLRPGNTGTNTEAFFGQGTRLTVV.

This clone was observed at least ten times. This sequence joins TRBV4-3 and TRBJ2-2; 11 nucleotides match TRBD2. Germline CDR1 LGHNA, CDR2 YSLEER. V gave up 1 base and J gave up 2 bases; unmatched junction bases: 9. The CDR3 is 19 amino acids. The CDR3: CASSQALPSGGLNTGELFF. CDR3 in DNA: TGCGCCAGCAGCCAAGCTTTACCTAGCGGGGGGCTTAACACCGGGGAGCTGTTTTTT.

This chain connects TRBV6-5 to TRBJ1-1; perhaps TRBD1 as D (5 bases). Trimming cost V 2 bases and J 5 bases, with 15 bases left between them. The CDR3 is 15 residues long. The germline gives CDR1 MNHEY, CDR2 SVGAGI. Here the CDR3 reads CASSYRPDSETEAFF. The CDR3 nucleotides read TGTGCCAGCAGTTACCGACCTGACAGTGAGACTGAAGCTTTCTTT.

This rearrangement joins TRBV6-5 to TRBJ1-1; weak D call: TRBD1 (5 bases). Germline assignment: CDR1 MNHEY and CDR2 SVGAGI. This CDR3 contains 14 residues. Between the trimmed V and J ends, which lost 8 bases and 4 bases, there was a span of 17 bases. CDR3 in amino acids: CASGPAQVRTEAFF. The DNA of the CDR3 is TGTGCCAGCGGCCCGGCACAGGTCCGCACTGAAGCTTTCTTT.

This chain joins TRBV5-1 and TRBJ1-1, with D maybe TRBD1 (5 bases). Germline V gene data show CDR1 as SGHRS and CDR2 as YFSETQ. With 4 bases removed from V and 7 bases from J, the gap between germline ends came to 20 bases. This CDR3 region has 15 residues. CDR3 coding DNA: TGCGCCAGCAGCCTGCCAGTCACAGGCAATTTTGAAGCTTTCTTT. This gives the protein CASSLPVTGNFEAFF.

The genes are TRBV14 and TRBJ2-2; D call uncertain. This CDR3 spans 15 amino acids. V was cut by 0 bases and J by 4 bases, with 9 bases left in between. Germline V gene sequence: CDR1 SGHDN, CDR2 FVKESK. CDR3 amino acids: CASSQDYGGTGELFF. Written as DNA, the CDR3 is TGTGCCAGCAGCCAAGATTATGGCGGCACCGGGGAGCTGTTTTTT.

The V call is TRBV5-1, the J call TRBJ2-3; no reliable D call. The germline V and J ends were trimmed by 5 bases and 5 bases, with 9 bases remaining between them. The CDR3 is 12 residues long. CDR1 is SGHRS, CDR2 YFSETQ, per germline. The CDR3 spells CASREAEDTQYF. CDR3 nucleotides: TGCGCCAGCAGAGAGGCGGAAGATACGCAGTATTTT.

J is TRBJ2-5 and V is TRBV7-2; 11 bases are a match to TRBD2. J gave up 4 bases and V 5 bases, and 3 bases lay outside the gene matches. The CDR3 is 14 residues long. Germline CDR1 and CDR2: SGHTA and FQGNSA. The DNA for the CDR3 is TGTGCCAGCAGCCCGGGACTAGCGGCAGAGACCCAGTACTTC. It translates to CASSPGLAAETQYF.

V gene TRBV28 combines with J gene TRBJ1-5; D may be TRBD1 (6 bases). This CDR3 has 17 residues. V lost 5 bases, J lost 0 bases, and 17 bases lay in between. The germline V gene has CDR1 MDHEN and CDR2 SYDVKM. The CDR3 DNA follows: TGTGCCAGCAGTCATCTCGGACGGACAGATAGCAATCAGCCCCAGCATTTT. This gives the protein CASSHLGRTDSNQPQHF.

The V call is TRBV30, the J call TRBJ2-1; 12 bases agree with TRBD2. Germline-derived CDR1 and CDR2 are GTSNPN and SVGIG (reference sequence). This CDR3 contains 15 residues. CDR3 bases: TGTGTCCTAGCGGGAGGGCCCAGCTCCTACAATGAGCAGTTCTTC. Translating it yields CVLAGGPSSYNEQFF.

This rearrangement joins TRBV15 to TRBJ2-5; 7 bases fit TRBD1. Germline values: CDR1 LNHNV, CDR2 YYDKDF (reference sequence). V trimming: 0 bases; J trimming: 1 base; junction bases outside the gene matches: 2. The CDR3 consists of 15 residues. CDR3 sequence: CATSRDGDSQETQYF. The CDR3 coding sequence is TGTGCCACCAGCAGAGATGGGGACAGCCAAGAGACCCAGTACTTC. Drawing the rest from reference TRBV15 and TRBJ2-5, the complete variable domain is DAMVIQNPRYQVTQFGKPVTLSCSQTLNHNVMYWYQQKSSQAPKLLFHYYDKDFNNEADTPDNFQSRRPNTSFCFLDIRSPGLGDTAMYLCATSRDGDSQETQYFGPGTRLLVL.

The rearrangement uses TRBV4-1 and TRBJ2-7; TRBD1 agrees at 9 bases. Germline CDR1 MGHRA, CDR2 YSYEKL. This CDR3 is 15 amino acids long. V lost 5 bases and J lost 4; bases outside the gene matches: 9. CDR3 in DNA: TGCGCCAGCAGCTATGGTTTACAGGGGGCATACGAGCAGTACTTC. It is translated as CASSYGLQGAYEQYF.

The CDR3 protein is CASSQDMRAGGNEKLFF. The CDR3 DNA reads TGCGCCAGCAGCCAAGATATGAGGGCAGGGGGTAACGAAAAACTGTTTTTT. The rearrangement links TRBV4-3 to TRBJ1-4; 7 nucleotides match TRBD1. CDR1 and CDR2 from the germline V gene are LGHNA and YSLEER. CDR3 size: 17 residues. V gave up 0 bases and J gave up 8 bases; unmatched junction bases: 12.

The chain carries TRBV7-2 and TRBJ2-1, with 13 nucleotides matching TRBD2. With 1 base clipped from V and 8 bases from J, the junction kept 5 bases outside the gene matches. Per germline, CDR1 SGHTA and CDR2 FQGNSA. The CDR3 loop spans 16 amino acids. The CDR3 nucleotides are TGTGCCAGCAGCTTAGGGTACGGACTAGCGGGGGATGAGCAGTTCTTC. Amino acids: CASSLGYGLAGDEQFF.

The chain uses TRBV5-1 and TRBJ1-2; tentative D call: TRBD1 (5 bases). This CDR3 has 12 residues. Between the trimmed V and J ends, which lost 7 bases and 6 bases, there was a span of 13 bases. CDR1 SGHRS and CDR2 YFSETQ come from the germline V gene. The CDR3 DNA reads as TGCGCCAGCGGGGGGAGTTACGATGGCTACACCTTC. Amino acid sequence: CASGGSYDGYTF.

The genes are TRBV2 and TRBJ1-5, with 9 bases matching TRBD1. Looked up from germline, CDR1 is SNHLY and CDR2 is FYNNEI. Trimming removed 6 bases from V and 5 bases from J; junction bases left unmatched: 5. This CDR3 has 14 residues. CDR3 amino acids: CASSRQGDDQPQHF. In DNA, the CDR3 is TGTGCCAGCAGCCGACAGGGGGACGATCAGCCCCAGCATTTT.

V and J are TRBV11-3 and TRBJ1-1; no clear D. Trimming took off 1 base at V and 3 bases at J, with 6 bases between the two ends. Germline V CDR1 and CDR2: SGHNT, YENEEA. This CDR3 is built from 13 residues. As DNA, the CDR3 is TGTGCCAGCAGCTTAGTTGAGGACACTGAAGCTTTCTTT. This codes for CASSLVEDTEAFF.

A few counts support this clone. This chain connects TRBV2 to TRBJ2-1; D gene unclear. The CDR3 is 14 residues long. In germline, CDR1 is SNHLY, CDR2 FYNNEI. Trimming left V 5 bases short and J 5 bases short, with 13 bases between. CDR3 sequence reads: CASSRLVDNNEQFF. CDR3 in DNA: TGTGCCAGCAGTCGTCTAGTGGATAACAATGAGCAGTTCTTC.

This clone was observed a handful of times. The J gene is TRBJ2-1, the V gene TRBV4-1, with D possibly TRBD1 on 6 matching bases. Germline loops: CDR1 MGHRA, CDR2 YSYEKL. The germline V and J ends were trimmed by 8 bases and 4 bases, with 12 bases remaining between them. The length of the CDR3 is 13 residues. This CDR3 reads CASALGQYNEQFF. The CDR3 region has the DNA TGCGCCAGCGCGCTGGGACAATACAATGAGCAGTTCTTC.